This T cell receptor beta chain derives from a study of beta chain features in type 1 diabetes. The investigators reverse transcribed all of the isolated RNA, so they sequenced expressed TCRB transcripts. The data were produced by immunoSEQ multiplex PCR, yet TCRdb's version contains in-frame clones alone and is incomplete. The data show 810,000 or so clones, about 17% seen once. This CDR3 has 16 residues. Germline lookup yields CDR1 MNHEY and CDR2 SMNVEV (reference sequence). Trimming removed 0 bases at V and 9 bases at J, with 18 bases between. This clone was recorded a few times. The chain combines TRBV27 with TRBJ2-1, with a tentative D call TRBD1 (6 bases). This TCR came from a woman aged 18-29 years in good health. The sequenced sample consisted of naive CD4+ T cells from blood. CDR3 nucleotides: TGTGCCAGCAGTTTATCCTCAGGGGTTCTCGCCGGTGAGCAGTTCTTC. Translating it yields CASSLSSGVLAGEQFF.